There are many counts of the clone carrying this T cell receptor (beta chain). Its target is not known. This record comes from a study of T cells in Graves' hyperthyroidism and ophthalmopathy. Study-wide results and caveats: Blood also carried most thyroid clonotypes expanded above 0.001.

Amplification yielded TCR beta CDR3 regions, with RNA transcripts as the source. First-round RT-PCR of the TCR CDR3 relied on the HTBI primer set. TCRdb called the multiplex PCR reads again in MiXCR, with one record for every CDR3 protein. The table has 500,000 to 700,000 distinct CDR3 sequences, 16% seen once. V was clipped by 0 bases and J by 3 bases, with 9 bases between them. The CDR3 loop spans 14 amino acids. Among the patients, aged 18 to 65, hyperthyroidism was newly diagnosed and had lasted under 2 months. On the basis of clinical symptoms, serum thyroxine and TRAb, thyroid ultrasound and orbital computed tomography, diagnoses were made.

The sample consisted of blood. The gene calls are TRBV12-3 or TRBV12-4 and TRBJ2-7, with no clear D. The TCR comes from a woman younger than 30 with Graves' hyperthyroidism. The CDR3 sequence: CASSLALGYYEQYF. The CDR3 DNA reads as TGTGCCAGCAGTTTAGCGCTCGGATACTACGAGCAGTACTTC.